This entry lists 27 T cell receptor beta chains sequenced from one sample in a study of shared clonotypes between healthy human individuals. Repertoires were generated with immunoSEQ multiplex PCR, while TCRdb's copy carries only in-frame clones and drops some. The sample holds about 1.5 million clones, 95% to 99% seen once. Material: naive CD4+ T cells sorted from blood. The subset was: CD45RA+ positively selected. The source of these receptors is a man in his thirties or forties in good health.

The V and J genes are TRBV5-4 and TRBJ2-2, with a tentative D call TRBD1 (6 bases). The V end was cut by 5 bases, the J end by 3 bases, with 8 bases between. Per the germline V gene, CDR1 is SGHNT and CDR2 is YYREEE (reference sequence). The CDR3 is made up of 13 amino acids. The CDR3 bases are TGTGCCAGCAGGCGGACAGACACCGGGGAGCTGTTTTTT. Translation: CASRRTDTGELFF.

For this clone: The same CDR3 also results from other DNA sequences found in this sample. This sequence joins TRBV6-5 and TRBJ2-1; 9 nucleotides agree with TRBD2. Per germline, CDR1 MNHEY and CDR2 SVGAGI. V trimming: 5 bases; J trimming: 0 bases; junction bases outside the gene matches: 2. The CDR3 spans 15 residues. In DNA form, the CDR3 reads TGTGCCAGCAGTATTAGCGGGAGCTCCTACAATGAGCAGTTCTTC. Protein: CASSISGSSYNEQFF.

CDR3 sequence: CASSGTESSYEQYF. CDR3 nucleotides: TGCGCCAGCAGTGGGACAGAGAGCTCCTACGAGCAGTACTTC. The chain joins TRBV10-2 to TRBJ2-7; a possible D gene is TRBD1 (6 bases). CDR3 length: 14 amino acids. V lost 4 bases, J lost 0 bases, and 10 bases lay in between. Germline V CDR1 and CDR2: WSHSY, SAAADI.

In regard to this clone: The same CDR3 also results from other DNA sequences found in this sample. The J gene is TRBJ2-1, the V gene TRBV5-1; D is perhaps TRBD2 (5 bases). This CDR3 comprises 15 residues. V lost 3 bases and J 2 bases, leaving 12 bases between the germline ends. Looked up from germline, CDR1 is SGHRS and CDR2 is YFSETQ. DNA for the CDR3: TGCGCCAGCAGCTCCGAACCGGGAACCTACAATGAGCAGTTCTTC. Its protein is CASSSEPGTYNEQFF.

The rearrangement uses TRBV4-3 and TRBJ1-1, with 7 bases aligning to TRBD1. Germline CDR1 LGHNA, CDR2 YSLEER. The CDR3 is 12 residues long. Unmatched junction bases numbered 4, after V lost 4 bases and J lost 8 bases. The CDR3 bases are TGCGCCAGCAGCCGCGTACAGGGGGAAGCTTTCTTT. Amino acids: CASSRVQGEAFF.

The J gene is TRBJ2-7, the V gene TRBV28; D gene uncertain. Trimming cost V 7 bases and J 0 bases, with 7 bases left between them. This CDR3 is 12 amino acids long. CDR1 MDHEN and CDR2 SYDVKM come from the germline V gene. Here the CDR3 reads CASIGNSYEQYF. CDR3 sequence (DNA): TGTGCCAGCATTGGCAACTCCTACGAGCAGTACTTC.

The chain couples TRBV4-1 to TRBJ2-7, with D maybe TRBD1 (5 bases). CDR3 size: 13 residues. Germline CDR1 reads MGHRA; CDR2 reads YSYEKL. V lost 4 bases and J lost 3, with 10 bases in between. The CDR3 region is CASSRSRVYEQYF. Here the CDR3 DNA reads TGCGCCAGCAGCCGTAGCAGGGTCTACGAGCAGTACTTC.

The chain is built from TRBV4-3 and TRBJ2-1; either TRBD1 or TRBD2 may supply D (6 bases each). CDR1 is LGHNA, CDR2 YSLEER, per germline. The CDR3 contains 19 residues. V lost 0 bases and J 8 bases, leaving 26 bases between the germline ends. In DNA, the CDR3 is TGCGCCAGCAGCCAAGATTGGGGGGCTAGCGACCTTACGTTCGATGAGCAGTTCTTC. Translated: CASSQDWGASDLTFDEQFF.

This chain uses TRBV7-3 with TRBJ2-7; D possibly corresponds to TRBD2 (6 bases). Deletions cut 4 bases from V and 4 bases from J, with 11 bases between. Germline V gene sequence: CDR1 SGHTA, CDR2 FQGTGA. This CDR3 region has 13 residues. CDR3 sequence reads: CASSSGVGYEQYF. Written as DNA, the CDR3 is TGTGCCAGCAGCTCGGGGGTCGGGTACGAGCAGTACTTC.

The J gene is TRBJ1-1, the V gene TRBV10-3; 8 bases map to TRBD1. CDR1 and CDR2 from the germline V gene are ENHRY and SYGVKD. The CDR3 consists of 13 residues. V was clipped by 11 bases and J by 6 bases; unmatched bases: 11. CDR3: CAVGPGGPSEAFF. The CDR3 DNA reads TGTGCCGTTGGACCAGGGGGCCCGTCTGAAGCTTTCTTT.

This chain links TRBV5-1 with TRBJ2-2; either TRBD1 or TRBD2 may fit D (5 bases each). In germline, CDR1 is SGHRS, CDR2 YFSETQ. The CDR3 is 16 residues long. The V end lost 2 bases, the J end lost 0 bases, and 11 bases lay between the germline ends. The CDR3 sequence is CASSFGARTNTGELFF. CDR3 DNA sequence: TGCGCCAGCAGCTTCGGGGCTAGGACGAACACCGGGGAGCTGTTTTTT.

The gene calls are TRBV5-1 and TRBJ2-2; maybe TRBD1 (6 bases). In germline, CDR1 is SGHRS, CDR2 YFSETQ. The CDR3 covers 15 residues. The germline V and J ends were trimmed by 2 bases and 0 bases, with 8 bases remaining between them. As DNA, the CDR3 is TGCGCCAGCAGCTTTCAGGGGACGAACACCGGGGAGCTGTTTTTT. The encoded protein is CASSFQGTNTGELFF.

The V call is TRBV6-1, the J call TRBJ1-2; D unclear. The ends were cut back, 7 bases at V and 7 bases at J, with 10 bases in the middle. There are 11 residues in the CDR3. CDR1 and CDR2 from the germline V gene are MNHNS and SASEGT. The CDR3 DNA follows: TGTGCCAGCACGAGGGCGGGTGGCTACACCTTC. Translation gives CASTRAGGYTF.

The V gene is TRBV5-8, the J gene TRBJ2-7; D ambiguous. In germline, CDR1 is SGHTS, CDR2 YDEGEE. This CDR3 has 11 amino acids. Between the trimmed V and J ends, which lost 6 bases and 3 bases, there was a span of 7 bases. The CDR3 loop reads CASTILYEQYF. The CDR3 DNA reads TGTGCCAGCACCATACTCTACGAGCAGTACTTC. Full variable domain (rest looked up from reference TRBV5-8 and TRBJ2-7): EAGVTQSPTHLIKTRGQQATLRCSPISGHTSVYWYQQALGLGLQFLLWYDEGEERNRGNFPPRFSGRQFPNYSSELNVNALELEDSALYLCASTILYEQYFGPGTRLTVT.

The chain uses TRBV5-4 and TRBJ2-1, with TRBD2 matching over 9 bases. The ends lost 3 bases at V and 5 bases at J; junction bases unmatched: 3. The CDR3 has 14 amino acids. Germline CDR1 is SGHNT and CDR2 is YYREEE (reference sequence). CDR3 loop: CASSSLAGDNEQFF. The CDR3 nucleotides read TGTGCCAGCAGCTCGTTAGCGGGAGACAATGAGCAGTTCTTC.

The gene calls are TRBV5-1 and TRBJ1-1, with D possibly matching TRBD1 (5 bases). V gave up 1 base and J gave up 3 bases, with 10 bases separating them. CDR1 is SGHRS and CDR2 is YFSETQ in the germline V gene. The CDR3 consists of 14 residues. CDR3 in DNA: TGCGCCAGCAGCTTGTTACGGGGCGACACTGAAGCTTTCTTT. The encoded protein is CASSLLRGDTEAFF.

The chain joins TRBV7-3 to TRBJ2-1; TRBD1 matches 11 bases. Per germline, CDR1 SGHTA and CDR2 FQGTGA. The CDR3 extends over 15 amino acids. V dropped 2 bases and J dropped 8; count of bases not matched to a gene: 5. The CDR3 protein is CASSLSGTGGDEQFF. The CDR3 DNA follows: TGTGCCAGCAGCTTATCTGGGACAGGGGGAGATGAGCAGTTCTTC.

The DNA for the CDR3 is TGCGCCAGCAGCTTCGGGCCCCCCACTAATGAAAAACTGTTTTTT. Encoded protein: CASSFGPPTNEKLFF. The chain has TRBV5-1 and TRBJ1-4; D gene uncertain. Germline V gene lookup returns CDR1 SGHRS and CDR2 YFSETQ. V lost 2 bases to trimming and J lost 2 bases, with 10 bases between them. This CDR3 is 15 amino acids long.

The chain combines TRBV7-9 with TRBJ2-7, with D possibly matching TRBD2 (6 bases). The CDR3 has 15 amino acids. The V end lost 5 bases, the J end lost 6 bases, and 20 bases lay between the germline ends. The germline CDR1 and CDR2 sequences are SEHNR and FQNEAQ (reference sequence). The CDR3 sequence is CASSPSEGRLSEQYF. The CDR3 DNA follows: TGTGCCAGCAGCCCATCGGAGGGGAGGCTTTCCGAGCAGTACTTC.

The CDR3 DNA reads as TGTGCCACCCACCCAGACAGGGCATCTACAGATACGCAGTATTTT. Its translation is CATHPDRASTDTQYF. The chain joins TRBV28 to TRBJ2-3; 7 bases are shared with TRBD1. V gave up 10 bases and J gave up 3 bases; unmatched junction bases: 13. The CDR3 consists of 15 residues. Germline V gives CDR1 MDHEN, CDR2 SYDVKM.

The chain recombines TRBV2 with TRBJ1-5; D possibly corresponds to TRBD1 (6 bases). CDR3 length: 14 residues. Trimming shortened V by 2 bases and J by 6 bases, and 11 bases separated the two germline ends. Germline CDR1 is SNHLY and CDR2 is FYNNEI. The CDR3 DNA is TGTGCCAGCAGTGAACGTACAGGGAGTCAGCCCCAGCATTTT. Residues: CASSERTGSQPQHF.

The gene calls are TRBV27 and TRBJ2-5; 10 bases are a match to TRBD2. V shed 6 bases and J 4 bases; nucleotides not matched to a gene: 8. The CDR3 runs 15 residues. The germline CDR1 and CDR2 sequences are MNHEY and SMNVEV (reference sequence). CDR3 region: CASSFLAGAPETQYF. CDR3 DNA sequence: TGTGCCAGCAGCTTCCTAGCGGGAGCTCCAGAGACCCAGTACTTC.

This clone was seen only once. The sample carries other DNA sequences with the same CDR3. This chain uses TRBV29-1 with TRBJ2-5; unclear D gene. Germline V lookup: CDR1 SQVTM, CDR2 ANQGSEA. This CDR3 is built from 10 residues. Trimming cost V 4 bases and J 5 bases, with 5 bases left between them. This CDR3 is CSVGSETQYF. DNA for the CDR3: TGCAGCGTTGGGAGCGAGACCCAGTACTTC.

This clone was observed a single time. V usage is TRBV15 and J usage is TRBJ2-7; D is possibly TRBD2 (6 bases). Germline CDR1 reads LNHNV; CDR2 reads YYDKDF (reference sequence). The CDR3 is made up of 14 amino acids. V dropped 3 bases and J dropped 6 bases, with 15 bases sitting between them. CDR3 amino acids: CATSSGPTSSEQYF. Here the CDR3 DNA reads TGTGCCACCAGCAGCGGCCCGACTAGTTCCGAGCAGTACTTC. The variable domain in full, with the rest retrieved from reference TRBV15 and TRBJ2-7, is DAMVIQNPRYQVTQFGKPVTLSCSQTLNHNVMYWYQQKSSQAPKLLFHYYDKDFNNEADTPDNFQSRRPNTSFCFLDIRSPGLGDTAMYLCATSSGPTSSEQYFGPGTRLTVT.

This chain connects TRBV21-1 to TRBJ2-3; TRBD1 is the table's D call, not checked against the DNA. TRBV21-1 counts as a pseudogene. The CDR3 runs 16 residues. The CDR3 reads CASSKYQGSSTDTQYF. In DNA, the CDR3 is TGTGCCAGCAGCAAATACCAGGGTTCTAGCACAGATACGCAGTATTTT.

The J gene is TRBJ2-5, the V gene TRBV9; 10 bases align to TRBD2. The germline V gene encodes CDR1 SGDLS and CDR2 YYNGEE. The CDR3 loop spans 14 amino acids. Germline trimming cut 4 bases from V and 2 bases from J; bases unmatched to any gene: 2. The CDR3 sequence: CASSLAGVQETQYF. CDR3 DNA sequence: TGTGCCAGCAGCCTAGCGGGAGTTCAAGAGACCCAGTACTTC.

Only one count was recorded for this clone. V and J are TRBV30 and TRBJ2-7, with 11 bases matching TRBD1. With 2 bases clipped from V and 7 bases from J, the junction kept 7 bases outside the gene matches. CDR1 and CDR2 (germline): GTSNPN, SVGIG (reference sequence). CDR3 length equals 14 residues. CDR3 residues: CAWSLDRGLGEQYF. The DNA for the CDR3 is TGTGCCTGGAGTTTGGACAGGGGGCTGGGGGAGCAGTACTTC.